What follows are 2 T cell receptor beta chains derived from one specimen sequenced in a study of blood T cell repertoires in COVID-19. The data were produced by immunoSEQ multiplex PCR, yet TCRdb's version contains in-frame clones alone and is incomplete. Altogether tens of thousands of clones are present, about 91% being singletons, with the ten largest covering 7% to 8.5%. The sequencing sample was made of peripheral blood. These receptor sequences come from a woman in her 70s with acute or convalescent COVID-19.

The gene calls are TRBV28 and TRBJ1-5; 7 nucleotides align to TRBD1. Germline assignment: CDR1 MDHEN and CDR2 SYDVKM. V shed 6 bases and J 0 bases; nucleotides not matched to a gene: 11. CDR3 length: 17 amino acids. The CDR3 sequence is CASSPATGFNSNQPQHF. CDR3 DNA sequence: TGTGCCAGCAGCCCAGCGACAGGGTTTAATAGCAATCAGCCCCAGCATTTT.

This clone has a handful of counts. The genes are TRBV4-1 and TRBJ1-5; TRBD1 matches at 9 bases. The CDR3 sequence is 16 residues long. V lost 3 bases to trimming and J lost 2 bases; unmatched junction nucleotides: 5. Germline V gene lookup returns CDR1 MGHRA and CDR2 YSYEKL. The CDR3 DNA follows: TGCGCCAGCAGCCAGATGGGACAGGGTGGCAATCAGCCCCAGCATTTT. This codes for CASSQMGQGGNQPQHF.